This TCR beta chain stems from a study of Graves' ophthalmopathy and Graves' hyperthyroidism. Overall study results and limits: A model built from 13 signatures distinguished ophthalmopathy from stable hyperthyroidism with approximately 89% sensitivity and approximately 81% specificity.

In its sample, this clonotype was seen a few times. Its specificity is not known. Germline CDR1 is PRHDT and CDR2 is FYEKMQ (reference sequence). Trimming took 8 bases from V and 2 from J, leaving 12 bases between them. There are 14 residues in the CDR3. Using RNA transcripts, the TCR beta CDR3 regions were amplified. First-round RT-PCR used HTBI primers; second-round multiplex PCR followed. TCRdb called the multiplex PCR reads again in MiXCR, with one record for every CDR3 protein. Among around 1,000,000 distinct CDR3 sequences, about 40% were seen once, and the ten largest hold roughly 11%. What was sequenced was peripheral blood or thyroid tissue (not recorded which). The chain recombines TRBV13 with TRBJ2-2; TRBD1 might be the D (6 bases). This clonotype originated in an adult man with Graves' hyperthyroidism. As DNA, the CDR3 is TGTGCCAGCCGGGGACACCTCAACACCGGGGAGCTGTTTTTT. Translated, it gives CASRGHLNTGELFF.